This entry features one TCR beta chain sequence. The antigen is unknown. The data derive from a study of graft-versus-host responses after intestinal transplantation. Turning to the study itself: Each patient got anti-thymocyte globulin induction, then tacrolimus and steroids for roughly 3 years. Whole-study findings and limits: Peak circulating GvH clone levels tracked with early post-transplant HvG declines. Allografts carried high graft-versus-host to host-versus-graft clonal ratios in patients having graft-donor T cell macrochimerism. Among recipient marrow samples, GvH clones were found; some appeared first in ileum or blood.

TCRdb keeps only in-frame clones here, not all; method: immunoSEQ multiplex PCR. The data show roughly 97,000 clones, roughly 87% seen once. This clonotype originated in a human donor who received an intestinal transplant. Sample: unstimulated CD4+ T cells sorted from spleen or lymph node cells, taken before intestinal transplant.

The CDR3 protein is CASSEFVQGRETQYF. The DNA of the CDR3 is TGTGCCAGCAGTGAATTCGTGCAGGGGAGAGAGACCCAGTACTTC. The chain joins TRBV2 to TRBJ2-5, with D possibly matching TRBD1 (6 bases). This CDR3 is 15 amino acids long. Germline values: CDR1 SNHLY, CDR2 FYNNEI. The ends were cut back, 2 bases at V and 4 bases at J, with 14 bases in the middle.